This TCR beta chain was sequenced for a study of control samples from healthy donors and cancer patients. This clone occurred once. Clones were sequenced by immunoSEQ multiplex PCR, and TCRdb holds only the in-frame ones, with some missing. Altogether 100,000 to 120,000 clones are present, 88% being singletons, with the ten largest covering 3.5% to 4.5%. The receptor was isolated from a woman in her sixties with lung cancer. What was sequenced was PBMCs.

The CDR3 DNA follows: TGTGCCTGGAGCCCTCCCCCAGCGGGAAGTGAGCAGTTCTTC. It codes for CAWSPPPAGSEQFF. The genes are TRBV30 and TRBJ2-1; 7 bases are shared with TRBD2. The CDR3 is 14 amino acids. In germline, CDR1 is GTSNPN, CDR2 SVGIG (reference sequence). The trim removed 3 bases at V and 9 bases at J, leaving 11 bases unmatched.